The rows below give T cell receptor beta chains drawn from one sample of a study of OX40 agonist ivuxolimab in advanced cancers. TCRdb's copy holds only in-frame clones and misses some; the assay was immunoSEQ multiplex PCR. The sample yields 85,000 to 100,000 clones, approximately 85% seen once. Sequenced material: CD4+ or CD8+ T cells sorted from blood, taken in a trial of the OX40 agonist ivuxolimab. The source is an adult with an advanced solid tumor such as melanoma, head and neck, liver or kidney cancer. Each CDR3 is given with its conserved first and last residue. The D gene is left open where the match is weak. Clone size is not always given. Where it is, it says once, few, many or a class for expanded clones.

size: NA; D: NA; V: TRBV28; J: TRBJ2-1; CDR3: CASYSSYNEQFF; DNA: TGTGCCAGCTACAGCTCCTACAATGAGCAGTTCTTC
size: NA; D: TRBD1; V: TRBV6-5; J: TRBJ1-2; CDR3: CASSRQGFDGYTF; DNA: TGTGCCAGCAGTCGACAGGGATTCGATGGCTACACCTTC
size: once; D: NA; V: TRBV19; J: TRBJ1-2; CDR3: CASSIDLLTEGGYTF; DNA: TGTGCCAGTAGTATAGATCTACTAACCGAAGGTGGCTACACCTTC
size: NA; D: NA; V: TRBV25-1; J: TRBJ2-5; CDR3: CASTEGHQVTQYF; DNA: TGTGCCAGCACCGAGGGACACCAGGTGACCCAGTACTTC
size: NA; D: NA; V: TRBV6-5; J: TRBJ1-5; CDR3: CASSPAGSNQPQHF; DNA: TGTGCCAGCAGTCCCGCAGGGAGTAATCAGCCCCAGCATTTT
size: NA; D: NA; V: TRBV21-1; J: TRBJ1-1; CDR3: CASSKAGTTNEAFF; DNA: TGTGCCAGCAGCAAAGCAGGGACCACGAATGAAGCTTTCTTT
size: NA; D: TRBD2; V: TRBV7-3; J: TRBJ2-4; CDR3: CASSLAGSSGRVNIQYF; DNA: TGTGCCAGCAGCCTCGCCGGGTCTAGCGGGAGGGTAAACATTCAGTACTTC
size: few; D: NA; V: TRBV6-5; J: TRBJ1-2; CDR3: CASSTTHLWNGYTF; DNA: TGTGCCAGCTCCACTACACACCTTTGGAATGGCTACACCTTC
size: NA; D: NA; V: TRBV29-1; J: TRBJ1-1; CDR3: CSAGQGSDTEAFF; DNA: TGCAGCGCCGGGCAGGGTTCGGACACTGAAGCTTTCTTT
size: NA; D: NA; V: TRBV28; J: TRBJ2-3; CDR3: CASSHFSPSPTDTQYF; DNA: TGTGCCAGCAGTCACTTTTCGCCTAGCCCGACAGATACGCAGTATTTT
size: once; D: TRBD2; V: TRBV6-6; J: TRBJ2-1; CDR3: CASSLAGILNEQFF; DNA: TGTGCCAGCAGTTTAGCGGGGATCCTTAATGAGCAGTTCTTC
size: NA; D: NA; V: TRBV18; J: TRBJ1-1; CDR3: CASSPRQNTEAFF; DNA: TGTGCCAGCTCACCCCGACAGAACACTGAAGCTTTCTTT
size: NA; D: TRBD1; V: TRBV5-1; J: TRBJ2-5; CDR3: CASSGVPGGAETQYF; DNA: TGCGCCAGCAGCGGAGTGCCAGGGGGCGCGGAGACCCAGTACTTC
size: few; D: NA; V: TRBV7-2; J: TRBJ2-5; CDR3: CASSFRGAQLQETQYF; DNA: TGTGCCAGCAGCTTTCGTGGGGCGCAGCTCCAAGAGACCCAGTACTTC
size: once; D: NA; V: TRBV9; J: TRBJ1-6; CDR3: CASSVDGEGGKNSPLHF; DNA: TGTGCCAGCAGCGTAGATGGAGAGGGGGGGAAAAATTCACCCCTCCACTTT
size: NA; D: TRBD1; V: TRBV18; J: TRBJ1-4; CDR3: CASSSQGVATNEKLFF; DNA: TGTGCCAGCTCATCCCAGGGGGTAGCAACTAATGAAAAACTGTTTTTT
size: once; D: NA; V: TRBV6-5; J: TRBJ2-3; CDR3: CASSFLTRSDTQYF; DNA: TGTGCCAGCAGTTTTCTGACTAGGTCAGATACGCAGTATTTT
size: NA; D: TRBD2; V: TRBV7-3; J: TRBJ2-1; CDR3: CASSSGLAGVDEQFF; DNA: TGTGCCAGCAGCTCGGGACTAGCGGGGGTAGATGAGCAGTTCTTC
size: NA; D: NA; V: TRBV19; J: TRBJ1-2; CDR3: CASSTSAPNLNYGYTF; DNA: TGTGCCAGTAGCACCTCAGCACCAAATCTTAACTATGGCTACACCTTC
size: NA; D: NA; V: TRBV19; J: TRBJ2-1; CDR3: CASSIGAGTFYNEQFF; DNA: TGTGCCAGTAGTATAGGGGCCGGGACATTCTACAATGAGCAGTTCTTC
size: few; D: TRBD1; V: TRBV12-5; J: TRBJ2-5; CDR3: CASGQTGETQYF; DNA: TGTGCTAGTGGCCAGACAGGGGAGACCCAGTACTTC
size: NA; D: TRBD1; V: TRBV5-1; J: TRBJ2-5; CDR3: CASSLATGPQETQYF; DNA: TGCGCCAGCAGCTTGGCGACAGGGCCCCAAGAGACCCAGTACTTC
size: NA; D: TRBD1; V: TRBV19; J: TRBJ2-7; CDR3: CASSPRDRALFEQYF; DNA: TGTGCCAGTAGTCCACGTGACAGGGCTCTCTTCGAGCAGTACTTC
size: few; D: NA; V: TRBV7-2; J: TRBJ1-1; CDR3: CASSIWGQSNTEAFF; DNA: TGTGCCAGCAGCATTTGGGGCCAATCGAACACTGAAGCTTTCTTT
size: few; D: NA; V: TRBV5-6; J: TRBJ1-4; CDR3: CASSSWGATNEKLFF; DNA: TGTGCCAGCAGCTCCTGGGGCGCAACTAATGAAAAACTGTTTTTT
size: NA; D: TRBD2; V: TRBV7-9; J: TRBJ2-3; CDR3: CASSAQLAGVDTQYF; DNA: TGTGCCAGCAGCGCTCAACTAGCGGGGGTAGATACGCAGTATTTT
size: NA; D: NA; V: TRBV28; J: TRBJ1-2; CDR3: CASSLGYIHYGYTF; DNA: TGTGCCAGCAGTTTAGGATATATACACTATGGCTACACCTTC
size: NA; D: NA; V: TRBV19; J: TRBJ2-3; CDR3: CASSKWADTQYF; DNA: TGTGCCAGTAGTAAGTGGGCAGATACGCAGTATTTT
size: NA; D: NA; V: TRBV2; J: TRBJ2-2; CDR3: CASSESGTPTGELFF; DNA: TGTGCCAGCAGTGAATCGGGGACCCCAACCGGGGAGCTGTTTTTT
size: few; D: TRBD1; V: TRBV7-2; J: TRBJ1-1; CDR3: CASSFSGTANTEAFF; DNA: TGTGCCAGCAGCTTTTCCGGGACAGCGAACACTGAAGCTTTCTTT
size: NA; D: TRBD2; V: TRBV7-9; J: TRBJ2-2; CDR3: CASTTRPLAGTGELFF; DNA: TGTGCCAGCACCACACGGCCCCTAGCGGGCACCGGGGAGCTGTTTTTT
size: NA; D: NA; V: TRBV9; J: TRBJ2-1; CDR3: CASSVTGSSYNEQFF; DNA: TGTGCCAGCAGCGTTACAGGGAGCTCCTACAATGAGCAGTTCTTC
size: once; D: NA; V: TRBV2; J: TRBJ1-3; CDR3: CASTRVPGNTIYF; DNA: TGTGCCAGCACCCGGGTCCCAGGAAACACCATATATTTT
size: NA; D: TRBD2; V: TRBV29-1; J: TRBJ2-5; CDR3: CSVEVRTSGTLGTQYF; DNA: TGCAGCGTTGAAGTTAGGACTAGCGGGACCTTAGGGACCCAGTACTTC
size: NA; D: NA; V: TRBV6-1; J: TRBJ1-2; CDR3: CASTPRQLYGYTF; DNA: TGTGCCAGCACTCCCCGGCAACTCTATGGCTACACCTTC
size: NA; D: NA; V: TRBV10-3; J: TRBJ1-1; CDR3: CAISESGGTEAFF; DNA: TGTGCCATCAGTGAGTCGGGGGGAACTGAAGCTTTCTTT
size: NA; D: NA; V: TRBV9; J: TRBJ2-1; CDR3: CASSRGTSSYNEQFF; DNA: TGTGCCAGCAGCCGTGGGACGAGCTCCTACAATGAGCAGTTCTTC
size: NA; D: NA; V: TRBV27; J: TRBJ2-7; CDR3: CASSLDRGYEQYF; DNA: TGTGCCAGCAGTTTAGACAGAGGATACGAGCAGTACTTC
size: once; D: TRBD1; V: TRBV5-1; J: TRBJ2-4; CDR3: CASSSSGGAKNIQYF; DNA: TGCGCCAGCAGCTCCTCAGGGGGCGCCAAAAACATTCAGTACTTC
size: NA; D: NA; V: TRBV19; J: TRBJ1-5; CDR3: CASSIKQGPQPQHF; DNA: TGTGCCAGTAGTATCAAACAGGGACCCCAGCCCCAGCATTTT
size: NA; D: NA; V: TRBV28; J: TRBJ1-1; CDR3: CASSLWGRSSHTEAFF; DNA: TGTGCCAGCAGTTTATGGGGTAGGTCTTCTCACACTGAAGCTTTCTTT
size: NA; D: NA; V: TRBV29-1; J: TRBJ2-1; CDR3: CSVAGINNEQFF; DNA: TGCAGCGTTGCCGGGATAAACAATGAGCAGTTCTTC